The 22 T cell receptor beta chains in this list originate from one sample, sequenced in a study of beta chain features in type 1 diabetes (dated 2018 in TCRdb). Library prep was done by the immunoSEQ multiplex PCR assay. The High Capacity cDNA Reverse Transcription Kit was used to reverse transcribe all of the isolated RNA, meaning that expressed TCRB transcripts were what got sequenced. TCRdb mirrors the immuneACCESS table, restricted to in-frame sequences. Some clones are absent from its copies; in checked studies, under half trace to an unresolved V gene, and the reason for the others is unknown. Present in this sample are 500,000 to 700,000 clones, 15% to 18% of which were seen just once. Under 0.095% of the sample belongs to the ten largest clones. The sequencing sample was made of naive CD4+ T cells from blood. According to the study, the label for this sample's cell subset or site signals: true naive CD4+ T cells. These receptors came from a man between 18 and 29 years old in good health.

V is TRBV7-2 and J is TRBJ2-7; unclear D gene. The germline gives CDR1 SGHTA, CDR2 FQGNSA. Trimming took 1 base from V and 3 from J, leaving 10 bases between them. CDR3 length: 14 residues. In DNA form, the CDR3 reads TGTGCCAGCAGCTTAGATCCGCGAGTCTACGAGCAGTACTTC. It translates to CASSLDPRVYEQYF.

The CDR3 nucleotides are TGTGCCAGCAGACCTGGACAGGGGAGAAACAATGAGCAGTTCTTC. Protein product: CASRPGQGRNNEQFF. The V gene is TRBV27, the J gene TRBJ2-1; 9 positions agree with TRBD1. The CDR3 is 15 residues long. The J segment lost 5 bases and the V segment lost 6 bases, leaving 8 bases of the junction unmatched. Germline V gives CDR1 MNHEY, CDR2 SMNVEV (reference sequence).

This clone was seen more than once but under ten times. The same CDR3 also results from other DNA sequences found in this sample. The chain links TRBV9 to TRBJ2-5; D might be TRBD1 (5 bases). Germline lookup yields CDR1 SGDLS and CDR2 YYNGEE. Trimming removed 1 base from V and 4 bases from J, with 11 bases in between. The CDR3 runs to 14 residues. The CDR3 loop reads CASSVQGFGETQYF. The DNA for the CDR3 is TGTGCCAGCAGCGTACAGGGATTCGGAGAGACCCAGTACTTC.

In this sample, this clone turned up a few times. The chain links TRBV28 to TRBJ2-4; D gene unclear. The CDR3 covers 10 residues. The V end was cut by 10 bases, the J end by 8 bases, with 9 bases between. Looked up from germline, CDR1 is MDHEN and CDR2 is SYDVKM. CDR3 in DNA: TGTGCCACCGGACGGGACATTCAGTACTTC. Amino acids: CATGRDIQYF.

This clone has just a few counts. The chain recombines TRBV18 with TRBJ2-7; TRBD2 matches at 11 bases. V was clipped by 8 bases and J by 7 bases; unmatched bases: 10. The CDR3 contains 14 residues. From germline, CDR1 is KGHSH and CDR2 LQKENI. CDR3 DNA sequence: TGTGCCAGCCGGGAGGGACTAGCGGCCCGGGAGCAGTACTTC. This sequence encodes CASREGLAAREQYF.

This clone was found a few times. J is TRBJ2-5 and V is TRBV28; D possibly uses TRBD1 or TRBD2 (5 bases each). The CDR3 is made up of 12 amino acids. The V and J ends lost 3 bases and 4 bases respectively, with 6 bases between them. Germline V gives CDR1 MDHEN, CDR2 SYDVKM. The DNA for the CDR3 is TGTGCCAGCAGTTTCGGGGCAGAGACCCAGTACTTC. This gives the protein CASSFGAETQYF.

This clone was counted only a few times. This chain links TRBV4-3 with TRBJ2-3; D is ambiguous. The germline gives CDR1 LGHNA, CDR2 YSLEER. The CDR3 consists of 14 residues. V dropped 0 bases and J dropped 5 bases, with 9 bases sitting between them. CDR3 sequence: CASSQDLGIDTQYF. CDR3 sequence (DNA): TGCGCCAGCAGCCAAGATCTGGGAATAGATACGCAGTATTTT.

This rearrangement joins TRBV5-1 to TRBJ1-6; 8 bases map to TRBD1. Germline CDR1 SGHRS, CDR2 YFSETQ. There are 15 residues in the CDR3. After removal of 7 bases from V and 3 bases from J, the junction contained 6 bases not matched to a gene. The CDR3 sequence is CASSQDRGYNSPLHF. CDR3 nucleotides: TGCGCCAGCTCTCAAGACAGGGGCTATAATTCACCCCTCCACTTT.

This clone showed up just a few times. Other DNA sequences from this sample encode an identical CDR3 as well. CDR3 sequence: CSARRSYEQYF. CDR3 DNA: TGCAGTGCTAGACGATCTTACGAGCAGTACTTC. V and J are TRBV20-1 and TRBJ2-7; D remains ambiguous. This CDR3 has 11 residues. Germline loops: CDR1 DFQATT, CDR2 SNEGSKA (reference sequence). V shed 2 bases and J shed 4 bases, with 6 bases lying between them.

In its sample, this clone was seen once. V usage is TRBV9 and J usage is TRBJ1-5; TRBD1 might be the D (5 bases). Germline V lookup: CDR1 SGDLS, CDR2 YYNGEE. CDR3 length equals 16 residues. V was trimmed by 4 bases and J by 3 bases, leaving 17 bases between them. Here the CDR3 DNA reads TGTGCCAGCAGCCCCTTCGGGCAGGGCTACAATCAGCCCCAGCATTTT. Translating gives CASSPFGQGYNQPQHF.

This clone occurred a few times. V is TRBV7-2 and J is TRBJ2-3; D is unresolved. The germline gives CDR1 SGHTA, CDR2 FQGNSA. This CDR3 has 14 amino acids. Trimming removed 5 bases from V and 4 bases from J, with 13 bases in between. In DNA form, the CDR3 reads TGTGCCAGCAGCCTTACCCAGACCGCAGATACGCAGTATTTT. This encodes CASSLTQTADTQYF.

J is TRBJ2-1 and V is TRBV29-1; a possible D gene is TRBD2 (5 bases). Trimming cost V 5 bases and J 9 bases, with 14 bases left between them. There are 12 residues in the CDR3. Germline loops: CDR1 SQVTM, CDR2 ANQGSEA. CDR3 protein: CSVREGETEQFF. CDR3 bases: TGCAGCGTTCGTGAGGGAGAGACTGAGCAGTTCTTC.

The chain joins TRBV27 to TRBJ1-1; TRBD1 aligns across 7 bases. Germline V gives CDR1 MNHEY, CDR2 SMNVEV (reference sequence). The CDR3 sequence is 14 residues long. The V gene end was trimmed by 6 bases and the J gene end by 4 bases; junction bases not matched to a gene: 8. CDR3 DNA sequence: TGTGCCAGCAGATTAGACAGGGCGGCCACTGAAGCTTTCTTT. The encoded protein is CASRLDRAATEAFF.

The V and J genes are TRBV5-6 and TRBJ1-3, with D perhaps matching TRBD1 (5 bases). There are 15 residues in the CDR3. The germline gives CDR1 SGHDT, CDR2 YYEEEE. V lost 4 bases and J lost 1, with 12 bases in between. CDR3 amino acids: CASSPLGGSGNTIYF. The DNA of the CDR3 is TGTGCCAGCAGCCCGCTCGGGGGGTCTGGAAACACCATATATTTT. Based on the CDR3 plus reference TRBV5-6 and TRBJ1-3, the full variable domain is DAGVTQSPTHLIKTRGQQVTLRCSPKSGHDTVSWYQQALGQGPQFIFQYYEEEERQRGNFPDRFSGHQFPNYSSELNVNALLLGDSALYLCASSPLGGSGNTIYFGEGSWLTVV.

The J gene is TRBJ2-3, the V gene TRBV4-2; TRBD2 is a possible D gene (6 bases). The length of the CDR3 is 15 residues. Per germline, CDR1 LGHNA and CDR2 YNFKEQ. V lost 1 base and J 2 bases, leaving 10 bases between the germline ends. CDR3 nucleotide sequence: TGTGCCAGCAGCCAAGGGTCGGGGGACACAGATACGCAGTATTTT. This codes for CASSQGSGDTDTQYF.

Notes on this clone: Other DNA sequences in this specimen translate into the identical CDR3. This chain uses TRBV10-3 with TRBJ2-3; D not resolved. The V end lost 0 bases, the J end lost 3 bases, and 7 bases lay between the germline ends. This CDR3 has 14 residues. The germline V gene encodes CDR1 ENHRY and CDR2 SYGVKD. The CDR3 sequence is CAISESTKTDTQYF. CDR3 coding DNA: TGTGCCATCAGTGAGTCAACGAAGACAGATACGCAGTATTTT.

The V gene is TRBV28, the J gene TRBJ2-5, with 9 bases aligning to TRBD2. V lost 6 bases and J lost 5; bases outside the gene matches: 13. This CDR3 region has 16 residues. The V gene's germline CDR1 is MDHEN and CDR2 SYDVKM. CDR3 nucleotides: TGTGCCAGCAGCTCTCTAGCGGGAATGCAGGGGGAGACCCAGTACTTC. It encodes CASSSLAGMQGETQYF.

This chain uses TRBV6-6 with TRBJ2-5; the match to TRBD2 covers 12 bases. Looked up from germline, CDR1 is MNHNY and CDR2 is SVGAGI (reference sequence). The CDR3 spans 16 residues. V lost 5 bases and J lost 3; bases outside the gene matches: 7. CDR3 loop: CASSPLRLAGEETQYF. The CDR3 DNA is TGTGCCAGCAGTCCACTTCGACTAGCGGGAGAAGAGACCCAGTACTTC.

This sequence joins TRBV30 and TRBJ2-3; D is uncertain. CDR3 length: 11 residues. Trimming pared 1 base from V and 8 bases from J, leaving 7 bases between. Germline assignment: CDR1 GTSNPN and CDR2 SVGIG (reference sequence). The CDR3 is CAWSAKGTQYF. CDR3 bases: TGTGCCTGGAGTGCGAAGGGTACGCAGTATTTT.

CDR3 loop: CASSLYLAGSYEQYF. The CDR3 DNA sequence: TGTGCCAGCAGCTTATATCTAGCGGGGTCCTACGAGCAGTACTTC. This chain connects TRBV13 to TRBJ2-7; TRBD2 matches 9 bases. Germline loops: CDR1 PRHDT, CDR2 FYEKMQ (reference sequence). Trimming at V came to 2 bases and at J to 1 base, leaving 3 bases not matched to a gene. The CDR3 extends over 15 amino acids. Full variable domain (outside the CDR3, taken from reference TRBV13 and TRBJ2-7): AAGVIQSPRHLIKEKRETATLKCYPIPRHDTVYWYQQGPGQDPQFLISFYEKMQSDKGSIPDRFSAQQFSDYHSELNMSSLELGDSALYFCASSLYLAGSYEQYFGPGTRLTVT.

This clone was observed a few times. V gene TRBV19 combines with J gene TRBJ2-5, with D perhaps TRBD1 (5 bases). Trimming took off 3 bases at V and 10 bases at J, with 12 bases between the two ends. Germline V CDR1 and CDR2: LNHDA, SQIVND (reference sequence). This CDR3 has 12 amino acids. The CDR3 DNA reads TGTGCCAGTAGTATCCCCAGGGCCCGCCAGTACTTC. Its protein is CASSIPRARQYF.

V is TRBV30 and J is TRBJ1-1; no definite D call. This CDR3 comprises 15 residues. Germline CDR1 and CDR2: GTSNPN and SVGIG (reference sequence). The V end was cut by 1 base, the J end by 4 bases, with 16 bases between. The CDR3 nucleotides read TGTGCCTGGAGTGCCCGCCGGGTGGTGCGCACTGAAGCTTTCTTT. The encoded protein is CAWSARRVVRTEAFF.